These 22 T cell receptor beta chains share one sample of origin, sequenced in a study of immune cell composition in non-small cell lung cancer. Only in-frame clones appear in the TCRdb table, and some are missing; sequencing was by immunoSEQ multiplex PCR. Among approximately 1,600 clones listed, nearly 80% were seen once. A further study also used this sample, focusing on CD4 T cells in lung cancer.

The sample was lung tumor tissue. The receptor source for this set is a human donor with non-small cell lung cancer.

The rearrangement joins TRBV7-6 to TRBJ2-7; perhaps TRBD2 as D (7 bases). Per germline, CDR1 SGHVS and CDR2 FNYEAQ. V gave up 4 bases and J gave up 2 bases, with 15 bases separating them. The CDR3 covers 15 residues. The CDR3 sequence is CASSWEAGAPYEQYF. In nucleotides, the CDR3 is TGTGCCAGCAGCTGGGAGGCGGGGGCCCCCTACGAGCAGTACTTC.

The chain links TRBV2 to TRBJ2-3; 11 nucleotides agree with TRBD2. With V trimmed by 5 bases and J by 6 bases, 7 bases remained unmatched. This CDR3 region has 15 residues. Germline V CDR1 and CDR2: SNHLY, FYNNEI. DNA for the CDR3: TGTGCCAGCAGTACCCTAGCGGGGGGCGGTGATACGCAGTATTTT. Its translation: CASSTLAGGGDTQYF.

The V gene is TRBV28, the J gene TRBJ1-6, with D uncertain. The CDR3 loop spans 15 amino acids. Germline assignment: CDR1 MDHEN and CDR2 SYDVKM. V lost 7 bases to trimming and J lost 0 bases, with 10 bases between them. The CDR3 loop is CASTQPGSYNSPLHF. For the CDR3, the DNA is TGTGCCAGCACCCAACCGGGCTCCTATAATTCACCCCTCCACTTT. Filled out from reference TRBV28 and TRBJ1-6, the complete variable domain reads DVKVTQSSRYLVKRTGEKVFLECVQDMDHENMFWYRQDPGLGLRLIYFSYDVKMKEKGDIPEGYSVSREKKERFSLILESASTNQTSMYLCASTQPGSYNSPLHFGNGTRLTVT.

This clone was found a few times. The rearrangement uses TRBV7-9 and TRBJ1-6; no firm D call. Looked up from germline, CDR1 is SEHNR and CDR2 is FQNEAQ (reference sequence). V gave up 1 base and J gave up 7 bases, with 8 bases separating them. This CDR3 contains 14 residues. CDR3 nucleotides: TGTGCCAGCAGCTTAGACGCGATAAATTCACCCCTCCACTTT. Translation: CASSLDAINSPLHF.

This chain links TRBV6-1 with TRBJ1-1; no reliable D call. The germline V gene has CDR1 MNHNS and CDR2 SASEGT. This CDR3 is 10 amino acids long. Between the trimmed V and J ends, which lost 11 bases and 11 bases, there was a span of 15 bases. In DNA form, the CDR3 reads TGTGCCGCCGGGTCGACTAGGGCTTTCTTT. Protein: CAAGSTRAFF.

The V and J genes are TRBV7-9 and TRBJ1-5, with a possible D match to TRBD1 (6 bases). Germline-derived CDR1 and CDR2 are SEHNR and FQNEAQ (reference sequence). The CDR3 is 15 amino acids. Deletions cut 2 bases from V and 6 bases from J, with 14 bases between. In nucleotides, the CDR3 is TGTGCCAGCAGCTTACACACAGGGTCTGCTCAGCCCCAGCATTTT. Translation gives CASSLHTGSAQPQHF.

CDR3 residues: CASSVDGSVETQYF. DNA of the CDR3: TGTGCCAGCAGCGTAGATGGTAGCGTAGAGACCCAGTACTTC. This chain connects TRBV9 to TRBJ2-5; a weak D match, TRBD2 (5 bases). V dropped 0 bases and J dropped 4 bases, with 10 bases sitting between them. The V gene's germline CDR1 is SGDLS and CDR2 YYNGEE. This CDR3 is 14 amino acids long.

The chain joins TRBV5-5 to TRBJ1-5; D is unresolved. The CDR3 covers 14 residues. Trimming took off 1 base at V and 4 bases at J, with 9 bases between the two ends. Germline CDR1 is SGHKS and CDR2 is YYEKEE (reference sequence). CDR3 DNA sequence: TGTGCCAGCAGCTTGAGCACCGCGAATCAGCCCCAGCATTTT. This gives the protein CASSLSTANQPQHF.

The J gene is TRBJ1-5, the V gene TRBV5-1, with TRBD1 as a possible D gene (6 bases). The CDR3 spans 13 residues. CDR1 is SGHRS and CDR2 is YFSETQ in the germline V gene. The V gene lost 0 bases and the J gene lost 7 bases, with 8 bases spanning the gap. CDR3 in DNA: TGCGCCAGCAGCTTGGAGGGGGAGCAGCCCCAGCATTTT. Translated, it gives CASSLEGEQPQHF. Full variable domain (missing parts from reference TRBV5-1 and TRBJ1-5): KAGVTQTPRYLIKTRGQQVTLSCSPISGHRSVSWYQQTPGQGLQFLFEYFSETQRNKGNFPGRFSGRQFSNSRSEMNVSTLELGDSALYLCASSLEGEQPQHFGDGTRLSIL.

This clone has only a few counts. The V gene is TRBV19, the J gene TRBJ2-7, with 8 bases matching TRBD1. In germline, CDR1 is LNHDA, CDR2 SQIVND (reference sequence). Trimming removed 7 bases from V and 4 bases from J; junction bases left unmatched: 12. The CDR3 loop spans 15 amino acids. CDR3 residues: CASKTSGTGLYEQYF. The CDR3 DNA follows: TGTGCCAGTAAAACCTCCGGGACAGGATTATACGAGCAGTACTTC.

This clone occurred a few times. This chain joins TRBV7-3 and TRBJ2-3, with 7 bases aligning to TRBD2. Trimming cost V 10 bases and J 2 bases; bases outside gene matches: 9. Germline CDR1 and CDR2: SGHTA and FQGTGA. The CDR3 is made up of 14 amino acids. CDR3 sequence: CATRTRGYTDTQYF. CDR3 sequence (DNA): TGTGCCACCCGAACGCGGGGGTACACAGATACGCAGTATTTT.

This chain joins TRBV28 and TRBJ1-2; perhaps TRBD1 as D (5 bases). The germline CDR1 and CDR2 sequences are MDHEN and SYDVKM. The CDR3 covers 15 residues. V was pared by 2 bases and J by 4 bases, with 14 bases between. CDR3 sequence reads: CASSLRGGVIYGYTF. DNA for the CDR3: TGTGCCAGCAGTTTACGGGGGGGGGTGATCTATGGCTACACCTTC.

The chain employs TRBV5-1 and TRBJ2-7, with 7 bases lining up with TRBD1. Germline loops: CDR1 SGHRS, CDR2 YFSETQ. The CDR3 sequence is 15 residues long. J gave up 0 bases and V 0 bases, and 3 bases lay outside the gene matches. In nucleotides, the CDR3 is TGCGCCAGCAGCTTGGTGGGACAGAGCTCCTACGAGCAGTACTTC. Translation gives CASSLVGQSSYEQYF.

The chain carries TRBV30 and TRBJ1-5; 7 bases agree with TRBD1. Germline lookup yields CDR1 GTSNPN and CDR2 SVGIG (reference sequence). V shed 4 bases, J shed 4 bases, and the junction held 4 bases outside the gene matches. The CDR3 is 13 amino acids. The CDR3, as DNA: TGTGCCTGGACCGCACAGGGGAATCAGCCCCAGCATTTT. Translating gives CAWTAQGNQPQHF.

The rearrangement links TRBV7-2 to TRBJ1-2; 8 nucleotides match TRBD1. This CDR3 is 12 amino acids long. Germline loops: CDR1 SGHTA, CDR2 FQGNSA. The junction had 4 bases not matched to a gene; V was cut back by 4 bases and J by 9 bases. CDR3 sequence (DNA): TGTGCCAGCAGCTCCGGACAGGGCCGCTACACCTTC. Protein product: CASSSGQGRYTF.

This clone has a handful of counts. The rearrangement links TRBV9 to TRBJ2-2; 8 bases fit TRBD2. This CDR3 contains 18 residues. Germline-derived CDR1 and CDR2 are SGDLS and YYNGEE. V trimming: 0 bases; J trimming: 9 bases; junction bases outside the gene matches: 16. CDR3 sequence (DNA): TGTGCCAGCAGCGTAGGGGCCCTCGTAGCGGGGTCCTCCAGGGAGCTGTTTTTT. This gives the protein CASSVGALVAGSSRELFF.

This sequence joins TRBV19 and TRBJ1-2; weak D call: TRBD1 (6 bases). There are 15 residues in the CDR3. V lost 4 bases to trimming and J lost 4 bases, with 16 bases between them. CDR1 is LNHDA and CDR2 is SQIVND in the germline V gene (reference sequence). CDR3 nucleotide sequence: TGTGCCAGTAGTAGAGACTCCCGGGACACCTATGGCTACACCTTC. It translates to CASSRDSRDTYGYTF.

V is TRBV19 and J is TRBJ2-7; maybe TRBD1 (6 bases). CDR1 and CDR2 (germline): LNHDA, SQIVND (reference sequence). Trimming cost V 3 bases and J 6 bases, with 12 bases left between them. The CDR3 loop spans 13 amino acids. CDR3 protein: CASSIFQGREQYF. CDR3 DNA sequence: TGTGCCAGTAGTATCTTCCAGGGGCGCGAGCAGTACTTC.

This clone was counted a single time. V gene TRBV28 combines with J gene TRBJ1-2; maybe TRBD1 (6 bases). Germline CDR1 MDHEN, CDR2 SYDVKM. V gave up 7 bases and J gave up 0 bases, with 21 bases separating them. The CDR3 length is 17 residues. CDR3: CASKAGTPSRANYGYTF. CDR3 in DNA: TGTGCCAGCAAAGCCGGGACACCAAGTCGGGCTAACTATGGCTACACCTTC.

The genes are TRBV15 and TRBJ1-2, with no clear D. There are 15 residues in the CDR3. V was cut by 1 base and J by 2 bases, with 11 bases left in between. Germline values: CDR1 LNHNV, CDR2 YYDKDF (reference sequence). The CDR3 DNA sequence: TGTGCCACCAGCAGAGGCGCGGGTATAAACTATGGCTACACCTTC. Its translation is CATSRGAGINYGYTF. The full variable domain, its missing parts supplied by reference TRBV15 and TRBJ1-2, is DAMVIQNPRYQVTQFGKPVTLSCSQTLNHNVMYWYQQKSSQAPKLLFHYYDKDFNNEADTPDNFQSRRPNTSFCFLDIRSPGLGDTAMYLCATSRGAGINYGYTFGSGTRLTVV.

V and J are TRBV28 and TRBJ1-2; 11 nucleotides align to TRBD1. Losses at the gene ends were 3 bases for V and 8 bases for J; bases not matched to a gene: 14. The CDR3 covers 17 residues. CDR1 and CDR2 (germline): MDHEN, SYDVKM. CDR3 residues: CASSFWHQGQGARGYTF. CDR3 coding DNA: TGTGCCAGCAGTTTTTGGCATCAAGGACAGGGGGCGCGCGGCTACACCTTC.

This clone was seen a handful of times. DNA of the CDR3: TGTGCCAGCAGCACCTGGGACGGAGGGACTCCCTATGGCTACACCTTC. Protein: CASSTWDGGTPYGYTF. J is TRBJ1-2 and V is TRBV7-9, with D perhaps TRBD1 (5 bases). The germline V and J ends were trimmed by 5 bases and 4 bases, with 20 bases remaining between them. Germline V gene lookup returns CDR1 SEHNR and CDR2 FQNEAQ (reference sequence). The CDR3 runs 16 residues. The variable domain in full, completed from reference TRBV7-9 and TRBJ1-2, reads DTGVSQNPRHKITKRGQNVTFRCDPISEHNRLYWYRQTLGQGPEFLTYFQNEAQLEKSRLLSDRFSAERPKGSFSTLEIQRTEQGDSAMYLCASSTWDGGTPYGYTFGSGTRLTVV.